This TCR beta chain was documented in a study of human T cells and chemical hapten exposure. TCRdb passed the RACE reads through MiXCR, listing each CDR3 protein once. The sample holds about 42,000 distinct CDR3 sequences, 9.5% to 15% seen once. Study-level points and caveats: Controls had significantly fewer large CDR3 similarity clusters than were formed by expanded TCRs.

Time point given: pre-sensitization, week 0. Indicated treatment: therapeutic diphenylcyclopropenone sensitization with weekly scalp DPC. The CDR3 has 15 residues. The V gene's germline CDR1 is SGHRS and CDR2 YFSETQ. V shed 2 bases and J shed 4 bases, with 14 bases lying between them. On this clonotype: Its target is not known. A much larger clonotype is one base distant, so this may be a read error.

The sequences come from whole blood, collected in connection with sensitization to the hapten diphenylcyclopropenone (DPC). V and J are TRBV5-1 and TRBJ2-3; D remains unclear. The source is a woman between 25 and 40 years old with alopecia areata. Some clones in this sample may be carry-over from other donors' samples. CDR3 protein: CASSFFQTLADTQYF. CDR3 nucleotide sequence: TGCGCCAGCAGCTTCTTCCAGACCCTCGCAGATACGCAGTATTTT.